Presented here are 21 T cell receptor beta chains from one specimen sequenced in a study of T cell repertoires in cytomegalovirus infection. Using its own MiXCR run on the reads, TCRdb lists one record per CDR3 protein. Of about 300,000 distinct CDR3 sequences in the sample, under 30% are singletons; the top ten hold about 15%. Input material: PBMCs. Receptor source: a human donor in good health (CMV status not recorded). Some clones in this sample may be carry-over from other donors' samples.

The chain combines TRBV19 with TRBJ2-4; 8 bases match TRBD1. The CDR3 runs to 14 residues. J gave up 9 bases and V 3 bases, and 7 bases lay outside the gene matches. Germline assignment: CDR1 LNHDA and CDR2 SQIVND (reference sequence). The CDR3 bases are TGTGCCAGTAGTATTGAGGACAGGGCACGCATTCAGTACTTC. Translation gives CASSIEDRARIQYF.

The sample holds many counts of this clonotype. The V call is TRBV7-2, the J call TRBJ1-1; no clear D gene. This CDR3 is 13 amino acids long. CDR1 is SGHTA and CDR2 is FQGNSA in the germline V gene. V lost 5 bases and J lost 4, with 11 bases in between. The CDR3 nucleotides are TGTGCCAGCAGCAGAAACAGCCGCACTGAAGCTTTCTTT. This codes for CASSRNSRTEAFF. Using reference TRBV7-2 and TRBJ1-1 for the parts outside the CDR3, the full variable domain is GAGVSQSPSNKVTEKGKDVELRCDPISGHTALYWYRQSLGQGLEFLIYFQGNSAPDKSGLPSDRFSAERTGGSVSTLTIQRTQQEDSAVYLCASSRNSRTEAFFGQGTRLTVV.

This clonotype was detected a few times. J is TRBJ2-7 and V is TRBV6-2 or TRBV6-3; D may match TRBD1 or TRBD2 (5 bases each). This CDR3 is built from 13 residues. V was pared by 6 bases and J by 0 bases, with 9 bases between. Germline V gene lookup returns CDR1 MNHEY and CDR2 SVGEGT. CDR3 residues: CASRGTASYEQYF. CDR3 DNA: TGTGCCAGCAGAGGGACGGCCTCCTACGAGCAGTACTTC.

This clonotype was recorded at least ten times. The chain recombines TRBV10-3 with TRBJ2-1, with 13 bases lining up with TRBD2. In germline, CDR1 is ENHRY, CDR2 SYGVKD. CDR3 length equals 19 residues. V gave up 6 bases and J gave up 5 bases; unmatched junction bases: 16. This CDR3 is CAISDKTSGRALFNNEQFF. The CDR3 bases are TGTGCCATCAGCGATAAAACTAGCGGGAGGGCCCTGTTTAACAATGAGCAGTTCTTC.

This clonotype was found a few times. The chain carries TRBV12-3 or TRBV12-4 and TRBJ2-1; TRBD2 agrees at 12 bases. This CDR3 region has 15 residues. With 5 bases clipped from V and 4 bases from J, the junction kept 3 bases outside the gene matches. The CDR3 nucleotides read TGTGCCAGCAGTCCTAGCGGGAGGGTTTACAATGAGCAGTTCTTC. Its protein product is CASSPSGRVYNEQFF.

This CDR3 is CSARGDSSGANVLTF. The CDR3 DNA reads as TGCAGTGCTAGAGGCGACAGCTCTGGGGCCAACGTCCTGACTTTC. V usage is TRBV20-1 and J usage is TRBJ2-6, with D possibly matching TRBD1 (5 bases). Trimming left V 1 base short and J 0 bases short, with 7 bases between. The CDR3 sequence is 15 residues long. CDR1 is DFQATT, CDR2 SNEGSKA, per germline (reference sequence).

Of note for this clonotype: Lacking the conserved final phenylalanine or tryptophan, this CDR3 likely reflects a read error. V usage is TRBV28 and J usage is TRBJ2-1, with 8 bases matching TRBD2. Germline V gene data show CDR1 as MDHEN and CDR2 as SYDVKM. V shed 5 bases, J shed 7 bases, and the junction held 7 bases outside the gene matches. The CDR3 runs to 14 residues. The CDR3 DNA sequence: TGTGCCAGCAGTCGAAACGGGAGGGGAAATGAGCAGTTCTCC. The encoded protein is CASSRNGRGNEQFS.

The chain links TRBV6-2 or TRBV6-3 to TRBJ2-5, with D perhaps TRBD2 (6 bases). CDR1 MNHEY and CDR2 SVGEGT come from the germline V gene. Trimming took off 5 bases at V and 4 bases at J, with 8 bases between the two ends. The CDR3 extends over 12 amino acids. DNA for the CDR3: TGTGCCAGCAGTCGACTAGGAGAGACCCAGTACTTC. Protein: CASSRLGETQYF.

The rearrangement links TRBV28 to TRBJ1-5; TRBD1 might be the D (6 bases). Trimming took off 7 bases at V and 3 bases at J, with 16 bases between the two ends. The length of the CDR3 is 15 residues. Looked up from germline, CDR1 is MDHEN and CDR2 is SYDVKM. The CDR3 here is CASTGRGTPNQPQHF. CDR3 DNA sequence: TGTGCCAGCACTGGCAGGGGTACACCCAATCAGCCCCAGCATTTT.

V usage is TRBV7-9 and J usage is TRBJ1-2; 7 bases align to TRBD1. The CDR3 extends over 13 amino acids. The V gene's germline CDR1 is SEHNR and CDR2 FQNEAQ (reference sequence). V trimming: 5 bases; J trimming: 7 bases; junction bases outside the gene matches: 7. DNA of the CDR3: TGTGCCAGCAGCCACGACAGGGCATCTGGCTACACCTTC. This codes for CASSHDRASGYTF.

A few counts support this clonotype. The rearrangement uses TRBV27 and TRBJ1-2; D perhaps matches TRBD1 (5 bases). V gave up 3 bases and J gave up 3 bases, with 11 bases separating them. This CDR3 region has 14 residues. Looked up from germline, CDR1 is MNHEY and CDR2 is SMNVEV (reference sequence). The CDR3 region has the DNA TGTGCCAGCAGTTTTGCAGGGTTCGACTATGGCTACACCTTC. Its protein is CASSFAGFDYGYTF.

V usage is TRBV19 and J usage is TRBJ2-2; maybe TRBD2 (6 bases). The CDR3 length is 14 residues. Germline CDR1 and CDR2: LNHDA and SQIVND (reference sequence). V dropped 6 bases and J dropped 1 base, with 9 bases sitting between them. The CDR3 DNA is TGTGCCAGTAGGGGACTGGGGAACACCGGGGAGCTGTTTTTT. This gives the protein CASRGLGNTGELFF. Full variable domain (outside the CDR3, taken from reference TRBV19 and TRBJ2-2): DGGITQSPKYLFRKEGQNVTLSCEQNLNHDAMYWYRQDPGQGLRLIYYSQIVNDFQKGDIAEGYSVSREKKESFPLTVTSAQKNPTAFYLCASRGLGNTGELFFGEGSRLTVL.

The rearrangement uses TRBV11-2 and TRBJ1-1; no definite D call. The CDR3 totals 13 residues. V was cut by 11 bases and J by 3 bases, with 16 bases left in between. The germline V gene encodes CDR1 SGHAT and CDR2 FQNNGV. DNA for the CDR3: TGTGCCTTGAGGCTCCCAGGTTACACTGAAGCTTTCTTT. Protein: CALRLPGYTEAFF.

This sequence joins TRBV28 and TRBJ1-3; perhaps TRBD1 as D (5 bases). Trimming left V 3 bases short and J 0 bases short, with 9 bases between. Germline lookup yields CDR1 MDHEN and CDR2 SYDVKM. The CDR3 contains 15 residues. The CDR3 coding sequence is TGTGCCAGCAGTTTCGGGGGGAGCTCTGGAAACACCATATATTTT. Residues: CASSFGGSSGNTIYF.

This clonotype turned up a few times. The gene calls are TRBV29-1 and TRBJ2-1; D remains ambiguous. CDR3 length equals 14 residues. With 4 bases removed from V and 0 bases from J, the gap between germline ends came to 10 bases. Germline V gene sequence: CDR1 SQVTM, CDR2 ANQGSEA. CDR3 sequence (DNA): TGCAGCGTTGGGACCCCCAGCTCCTACAATGAGCAGTTCTTC. Its translation is CSVGTPSSYNEQFF.

The J gene is TRBJ2-5, the V gene TRBV2, with TRBD1 as a possible D gene (6 bases). The CDR3 runs to 14 residues. With 6 bases removed from V and 1 base from J, the gap between germline ends came to 12 bases. CDR1 is SNHLY, CDR2 FYNNEI, per germline. CDR3 loop: CASRADRTQETQYF. The DNA of the CDR3 is TGTGCCAGCAGGGCAGACAGGACCCAAGAGACCCAGTACTTC.

This clonotype was seen more than once but under ten times. DNA of the CDR3: TGTGCCAGCAGTGAATCCCCTACCGGGACAGATGGCTACACCTTC. Its translation: CASSESPTGTDGYTF. The chain is built from TRBV25-1 and TRBJ1-2, with TRBD1 identical over 7 bases. Germline V gene sequence: CDR1 MGHDK, CDR2 SYGVNS. This CDR3 has 15 amino acids. V gave up 1 base and J gave up 6 bases; unmatched junction bases: 8.

The chain couples TRBV6-5 to TRBJ2-3; D is unclear. The germline CDR1 and CDR2 sequences are MNHEY and SVGAGI. The length of the CDR3 is 13 residues. With 5 bases removed from V and 6 bases from J, the gap between germline ends came to 12 bases. The CDR3 nucleotides are TGTGCCAGCAGTGACCTGGGTTCCGATACGCAGTATTTT. Translation gives CASSDLGSDTQYF.

This chain links TRBV6-2 or TRBV6-3 with TRBJ2-1; 10 bases fit TRBD2. The CDR3 consists of 15 residues. The V and J ends lost 6 bases and 8 bases, in that order; junction bases with no gene match: 10. CDR1 is MNHEY, CDR2 SVGEGT, per germline. The CDR3 is CASRRASGSWDEQFF. The CDR3 coding sequence is TGTGCCAGCAGGAGGGCTAGCGGGAGTTGGGATGAGCAGTTCTTC.

The chain links TRBV11-2 to TRBJ1-2; weak D call: TRBD1 (5 bases). From germline, CDR1 is SGHAT and CDR2 FQNNGV. This CDR3 contains 14 residues. Trimming removed 6 bases at V and 3 bases at J, with 14 bases between. CDR3 nucleotide sequence: TGTGCCAGCAGACTGCACGGGGGGGACTATGGCTACACCTTC. It codes for CASRLHGGDYGYTF.

This clonotype was counted at least ten times. The chain is built from TRBV7-2 and TRBJ1-5, with 10 bases aligning to TRBD1. V was clipped by 4 bases and J by 7 bases; unmatched bases: 7. CDR1 and CDR2 from the germline V gene are SGHTA and FQGNSA. The CDR3 spans 15 residues. The CDR3 region has the DNA TGTGCCAGCAGCTGGACCGGGACAGGGGCGCAGCCCCAGCATTTT. It yields the protein CASSWTGTGAQPQHF.